This note documents a single TCR beta chain sequence. Its antigen is unknown. The CDR3 consists of 14 residues. In germline, CDR1 is MNHNS, CDR2 SASEGT. Trimming at V came to 4 bases and at J to 2 bases, leaving 5 bases not matched to a gene. This sample is part of a study of cytomegalovirus exposure and HLA in healthy donors. 60 Vbeta and 13 Jbeta primers were used in PCR. Libraries were prepared by immunoSEQ multiplex PCR; TCRdb keeps only in-frame clonotypes and omits some of them. The sample has about 190,000 clones, roughly 83% seen once. General study points: In a later analysis, an Asian-associated ancestry cluster reportedly showed fewer N-insertions than the roughly 730-donor mean. In a later analysis, common viral pathogens appeared linked to several of the most significant clusters. A likely sequencing artifact accounted for one observed cluster of highly shared sequence variants.

This receptor was identified in a boy aged 2-9 years in good health and CMV-seronegative. Sequenced material: PBMCs. The genes are TRBV6-1 and TRBJ2-7; TRBD1 agrees at 7 bases. The CDR3 is CASSGGQLPYEQYF. CDR3 DNA sequence: TGTGCCAGCAGTGGGGGACAGCTCCCCTACGAGCAGTACTTC.